Listed here are 7 T cell receptor beta chains from one sample, sequenced in a study of STAT3 mutations in large granular lymphocyte leukemia. Regarding the study as a whole: At least one immunodominant TCR beta clonotype appeared in every T-cell large granular lymphocyte leukemia patient.

The data were produced by immunoSEQ multiplex PCR, yet TCRdb's version contains in-frame clones alone and is incomplete. The sample has 8,500 to 11,000 clones; about 85% are singletons. These receptors are not linked to any known antigen. Material for sequencing was peripheral blood mononuclear cells. All receptors derive from a man aged 55-75 years with T-cell large granular lymphocyte leukemia. Some clones in this sample may be carry-over from other donors' samples.

The chain links TRBV9 to TRBJ2-3; 9 nucleotides line up with TRBD2. V trimming: 0 bases; J trimming: 6 bases; junction bases outside the gene matches: 2. CDR1 SGDLS and CDR2 YYNGEE come from the germline V gene. This CDR3 is 14 amino acids long. CDR3 loop: CASSVVSGGDTQYF. The CDR3 DNA reads TGTGCCAGCAGCGTAGTCAGCGGGGGGGATACGCAGTATTTT.

The chain employs TRBV27 and TRBJ2-7; D may be TRBD2 (7 bases). V was cut by 7 bases and J by 3 bases, with 16 bases left in between. There are 14 residues in the CDR3. CDR1 and CDR2 (germline): MNHEY, SMNVEV (reference sequence). The CDR3 spells CASKGGGSYYEQYF. CDR3 in DNA: TGTGCCAGCAAAGGGGGGGGGAGCTACTACGAGCAGTACTTC.

V is TRBV5-6 and J is TRBJ2-7, with D perhaps matching TRBD1 (5 bases). Trimming pared 5 bases from V and 0 bases from J, leaving 12 bases between. The CDR3 runs 14 residues. The germline V gene has CDR1 SGHDT and CDR2 YYEEEE. The CDR3 loop is CASRRQGSSYEQYF. CDR3 nucleotides: TGTGCCAGCAGGCGGCAGGGAAGCTCCTACGAGCAGTACTTC.

The V call is TRBV4-1, the J call TRBJ2-2; 8 nucleotides line up with TRBD2. CDR1 is MGHRA, CDR2 YSYEKL, per germline. V lost 3 bases to trimming and J lost 4 bases; unmatched junction nucleotides: 7. This CDR3 is 16 amino acids long. CDR3: CASSHTGLASTGELFF. The CDR3 nucleotides read TGCGCCAGCAGCCACACCGGACTAGCCTCCACCGGGGAGCTGTTTTTT.

This chain links TRBV10-2 with TRBJ2-5; no firm D call. V lost 0 bases to trimming and J lost 4 bases, with 3 bases between them. This CDR3 contains 12 residues. Germline V gene data show CDR1 as WSHSY and CDR2 as SAAADI. CDR3 sequence: CASSESGETQYF. Here the CDR3 DNA reads TGCGCCAGCAGTGAGTCGGGAGAGACCCAGTACTTC.

DNA of the CDR3: TGTGCCAGCAGTCGAAGGTCGGGCTTCTATAATTCACCCCTCCACTTT. Encoded protein: CASSRRSGFYNSPLHF. The chain carries TRBV28 and TRBJ1-6; no clear D. This CDR3 is built from 16 residues. Germline CDR1 is MDHEN and CDR2 is SYDVKM. Trimming removed 5 bases from V and 3 bases from J, with 14 bases in between. Combining the CDR3 with reference TRBV28 and TRBJ1-6 gives the whole variable domain DVKVTQSSRYLVKRTGEKVFLECVQDMDHENMFWYRQDPGLGLRLIYFSYDVKMKEKGDIPEGYSVSREKKERFSLILESASTNQTSMYLCASSRRSGFYNSPLHFGNGTRLTVT.

V usage is TRBV5-1 and J usage is TRBJ2-3; D is ambiguous. CDR1 is SGHRS and CDR2 is YFSETQ in the germline V gene. V lost 0 bases to trimming and J lost 3 bases, with 8 bases between them. CDR3 length: 14 residues. CDR3 nucleotide sequence: TGCGCCAGCAGCTTGGATAAAGGGACAGATACGCAGTATTTT. Protein product: CASSLDKGTDTQYF.